This passage covers 10 T cell receptor beta chains from one sample sequenced in a study of glioma-infiltrating T cells. Using RNA template, CDR3s of TCR alpha and beta were amplified with iRepertoire arm-PCR. TCRdb reprocessed the multiplex PCR reads via MiXCR and lists one record per CDR3 protein. The sample yields under 150,000 distinct CDR3 sequences, around 23% seen once. What was sequenced was glioma tissue, nonneoplastic brain tissue, or PBMCs (not recorded which). The receptors originated from a human donor with low-grade glioma or glioblastoma, undergoing nonglioma brain surgery, or in good health (not recorded which).

The chain links TRBV6-6 to TRBJ1-2; TRBD1 matches at 11 bases. This CDR3 spans 18 amino acids. Germline V gene sequence: CDR1 MNHNY, CDR2 SVGAGI (reference sequence). The ends lost 2 bases at V and 6 bases at J; junction bases unmatched: 14. The CDR3 sequence is CASSYPGQGAYQSDGYTF. CDR3 coding DNA: TGTGCCAGCAGTTACCCTGGACAGGGGGCGTATCAGTCGGATGGCTACACCTTC.

The rearrangement uses TRBV3-1 and TRBJ2-5; D unresolved. CDR3 size: 10 residues. Germline assignment: CDR1 LGHDT and CDR2 YNNKEL (reference sequence). Trimming left V 0 bases short and J 10 bases short, with 3 bases between. CDR3 in DNA: TGTGCCAGCAGCCAAGAGGGCCAGTACTTC. Protein sequence: CASSQEGQYF.

In its sample, this clonotype was seen a few times. This chain joins TRBV4-1 and TRBJ2-1; the D gene could be TRBD1 or TRBD2 (8 bases each). The germline V and J ends were trimmed by 7 bases and 8 bases, with 15 bases remaining between them. CDR1 and CDR2 (germline): MGHRA, YSYEKL. The CDR3 is 13 amino acids. CDR3 bases: TGCGCCAGCAAGCGGGGGACAGGTGATGAGCAGTTCTTC. This sequence encodes CASKRGTGDEQFF.

The V call is TRBV7-9, the J call TRBJ2-5; 9 bases agree with TRBD2. With V trimmed by 5 bases and J by 4 bases, 11 bases remained unmatched. The germline V gene encodes CDR1 SEHNR and CDR2 FQNEAQ (reference sequence). This CDR3 region has 16 residues. CDR3 sequence reads: CASSVPKRGDLETQYF. The CDR3 coding sequence is TGTGCCAGCAGCGTCCCCAAGCGGGGGGACCTAGAGACCCAGTACTTC.

This clonotype was observed many times. The chain joins TRBV27 to TRBJ1-5, with 7 bases aligning to TRBD1. The germline V gene has CDR1 MNHEY and CDR2 SMNVEV (reference sequence). This CDR3 contains 13 residues. V dropped 4 bases and J dropped 9; count of bases not matched to a gene: 6. CDR3 in DNA: TGTGCCAGCAGTTACAGGGGTCCAGGGCCCCAGCATTTT. It codes for CASSYRGPGPQHF.

CDR3 sequence (DNA): TGTGCCAGCAGTTCACCGGGACAGGGGGCGCGCAATGAGCAGTTCTTC. This encodes CASSSPGQGARNEQFF. V usage is TRBV28 and J usage is TRBJ2-1, with TRBD1 identical over 12 bases. CDR1 is MDHEN and CDR2 is SYDVKM in the germline V gene. The CDR3 extends over 16 amino acids. Trimming took 4 bases from V and 6 from J; bases not matched to a gene: 7.

This clonotype was observed at least ten times. In DNA form, the CDR3 reads TGCAGTGCTAGAGACGGGACCCGGGGGGCAGATACGCAGTATTTT. Protein: CSARDGTRGADTQYF. The genes are TRBV20-1 and TRBJ2-3, with TRBD2 identical over 7 bases. Losses at the gene ends were 0 bases for V and 4 bases for J; bases not matched to a gene: 7. This CDR3 comprises 15 residues. Germline CDR1 and CDR2: DFQATT and SNEGSKA (reference sequence).

In regard to this clonotype: Mismatch with germline at one junction end may stem from a read error. This chain links TRBV20-1 with TRBJ1-2; D might be TRBD1 (6 bases). The CDR3 consists of 13 residues. In germline, CDR1 is DFQATT, CDR2 SNEGSKA (reference sequence). CDR3 sequence: CGARHRDGYGYTF. The CDR3 DNA is TGCGGTGCTAGACACAGGGATGGCTATGGCTACACCTTC.

This clonotype occurred many times. The chain employs TRBV27 and TRBJ2-7; D not certain. The V gene lost 3 bases and the J gene lost 7 bases, with 10 bases spanning the gap. This CDR3 has 12 amino acids. Germline loops: CDR1 MNHEY, CDR2 SMNVEV (reference sequence). The chain's CDR3 is CASSFTRQEQYV. DNA for the CDR3: TGTGCCAGCAGTTTCACGAGGCAGGAGCAGTACGTC.

This clonotype was counted between two and nine times. The chain combines TRBV12-3 or TRBV12-4 with TRBJ2-2; TRBD2 might be the D (5 bases). The ends were cut back, 8 bases at V and 4 bases at J, with 8 bases in the middle. The CDR3 has 12 residues. The CDR3, as DNA: TGTGCCAGCCGGGGTCTCACCGGGGAGCTGTTTTTT. Translated, it gives CASRGLTGELFF.